This TCR beta chain originates from a study of T-cell reconstitution after alpha-beta-depleted transplantation in children. Study-wide findings and caveats: Expanded clones from the graft, numbering several hundred, reportedly supplied alpha-beta T cells about two months after transplant. Newly produced T cells mostly accounted for T-cell counts and diversity one year post-transplant.

Only a few counts were recorded for this clonotype. The antigen remains undetermined. Germline V gives CDR1 GTSNPN, CDR2 SVGIG (reference sequence). Between the trimmed V and J ends, which lost 3 bases and 5 bases, there was a span of 13 bases. The CDR3 contains 14 residues. Preparation of the TCRbeta library involved a method that used unique molecular identifiers. TCRdb passed the PCR reads through MiXCR, listing each CDR3 protein once. The profile shows about 830,000 distinct CDR3 sequences, about 15% of them singletons. Specimen: PBMCs, mostly from graft donor cells, collected 360 days after TCRalphabeta/CD19-depleted stem cell transplant. V is TRBV30 and J is TRBJ2-2; D not resolved. The source of this sequence is a male patient under 18 who had a stem cell transplant for acute lymphoblastic leukemia, so the T cells may come from the graft donor. CDR3: CAWRLPGWTGELFF. The CDR3 DNA is TGTGCCTGGAGACTGCCGGGTTGGACCGGGGAGCTGTTTTTT. The entire variable domain, with the rest obtained from reference TRBV30 and TRBJ2-2, is as follows: SQTIHQWPATLVQPVGSPLSLECTVEGTSNPNLYWYRQAAGRGLQLLFYSVGIGQISSEVPQNLSASRPQDRQFILSSKKLLLSDSGFYLCAWRLPGWTGELFFGEGSRLTVL.